These 32 T cell receptor beta chains share one sample of origin, sequenced in a study of beta chain features in type 1 diabetes. For these receptors, no antigen is known. Study-level results: Shorter TCRB CDR3s, moderately but significantly so, were found in Type 1 diabetes patients in all four CD4+ subsets.

The isolated RNA, all of it, was reverse transcribed, so expressed TCRB transcripts were what got sequenced. The repertoire was sequenced with immunoSEQ multiplex PCR; TCRdb's copy has only in-frame clones and lacks some. The table records about 660,000 clones, about 14% of them present only once. The sequenced sample was naive CD4+ T cells from blood. The receptor source for this set is a man younger than 30 with type 1 diabetes.

V and J are TRBV27 and TRBJ2-1; D is uncertain. The CDR3 sequence is 13 residues long. V lost 3 bases to trimming and J lost 7 bases, with 10 bases between them. Per germline, CDR1 MNHEY and CDR2 SMNVEV (reference sequence). CDR3 loop: CASSFGISNEQFF. The CDR3 coding sequence is TGTGCCAGCAGTTTTGGGATCTCGAATGAGCAGTTCTTC.

The chain has TRBV2 and TRBJ2-7; D is ambiguous. Germline loops: CDR1 SNHLY, CDR2 FYNNEI. V gave up 4 bases and J gave up 2 bases, with 9 bases separating them. CDR3 length: 13 residues. DNA for the CDR3: TGTGCCAGCAGTGCGAGCGCAACCTACGAGCAGTACTTC. Amino acids: CASSASATYEQYF.

The chain joins TRBV7-2 to TRBJ2-5; 9 bases map to TRBD1. This CDR3 spans 14 amino acids. Germline trimming cut 4 bases from V and 5 bases from J; bases unmatched to any gene: 5. Germline V gene data show CDR1 as SGHTA and CDR2 as FQGNSA. The DNA for the CDR3 is TGTGCCAGCAGCTCCCGGACAGGGGACGAGACCCAGTACTTC. The encoded protein is CASSSRTGDETQYF.

This clone was observed a handful of times. The chain recombines TRBV6-1 with TRBJ2-3; D remains ambiguous. This CDR3 is built from 13 residues. Germline V CDR1 and CDR2: MNHNS, SASEGT. V was pared by 6 bases and J by 2 bases, with 9 bases between. CDR3 bases: TGTGCCAGCAGCCAAAGACCCACAGATACGCAGTATTTT. It specifies CASSQRPTDTQYF.

J is TRBJ2-2 and V is TRBV7-2, with unresolved D. CDR1 is SGHTA, CDR2 FQGNSA, per germline. This CDR3 spans 14 amino acids. The V and J ends lost 2 bases and 3 bases respectively, with 7 bases between them. The CDR3: CASSLRLYTGELFF. CDR3 nucleotides: TGTGCCAGCAGCTTAAGACTCTACACCGGGGAGCTGTTTTTT. Full variable domain (remainder filled in from reference TRBV7-2 and TRBJ2-2): GAGVSQSPSNKVTEKGKDVELRCDPISGHTALYWYRQSLGQGLEFLIYFQGNSAPDKSGLPSDRFSAERTGGSVSTLTIQRTQQEDSAVYLCASSLRLYTGELFFGEGSRLTVL.

In this sample, this clone turned up a few times. The sample has other DNA sequences that encode this CDR3 too. In DNA, the CDR3 is TGTGCCTGGAGTGTCCAGTCCAATCAGCCCCAGCATTTT. Amino acids: CAWSVQSNQPQHF. The chain carries TRBV30 and TRBJ1-5; D uncertain. The V gene lost 0 bases and the J gene lost 3 bases, with 6 bases spanning the gap. Germline values: CDR1 GTSNPN, CDR2 SVGIG (reference sequence). The CDR3 extends over 13 amino acids.

The table lists this clone with a few counts. This chain connects TRBV30 to TRBJ1-1, with a tentative D call TRBD1 (6 bases). Trimming removed 3 bases from V and 5 bases from J, with 28 bases in between. This CDR3 comprises 18 residues. Per germline, CDR1 GTSNPN and CDR2 SVGIG (reference sequence). The CDR3 reads CAWSSLGGAGVDGTEAFF. CDR3 bases: TGTGCCTGGAGCTCCTTGGGTGGTGCAGGGGTAGATGGAACTGAAGCTTTCTTT.

The chain recombines TRBV30 with TRBJ2-5, with 9 bases lining up with TRBD2. Germline V gene lookup returns CDR1 GTSNPN and CDR2 SVGIG (reference sequence). J lost 3 bases, V lost 7 bases, and 3 bases had no gene match. The CDR3 spans 12 residues. CDR3 loop: CALIAGEETQYF. CDR3 nucleotides: TGTGCCTTAATAGCGGGGGAAGAGACCCAGTACTTC.

V and J are TRBV16 and TRBJ1-2, with a possible D match to TRBD1 (6 bases). Germline CDR1 and CDR2: KGHSY and FQNENV. The CDR3 runs 14 residues. V lost 4 bases and J 4 bases, leaving 13 bases between the germline ends. The CDR3 loop is CASSPLRGFYGYTF. The CDR3 DNA is TGTGCCAGCAGCCCATTGAGGGGGTTCTATGGCTACACCTTC.

This clone appeared a few times. The chain combines TRBV2 with TRBJ2-7, with 10 nucleotides matching TRBD1. In germline, CDR1 is SNHLY, CDR2 FYNNEI. With 5 bases clipped from V and 3 bases from J, the junction kept 7 bases outside the gene matches. The CDR3 sequence is 15 residues long. Here the CDR3 reads CASSSRDRGRYEQYF. The CDR3 bases are TGTGCCAGCAGTTCCCGGGACAGGGGACGCTACGAGCAGTACTTC.

This clone turned up a few times. This sample includes further DNA sequences coding for the same CDR3. This chain joins TRBV18 and TRBJ1-2; D is undetermined. Germline-derived CDR1 and CDR2 are KGHSH and LQKENI. V lost 2 bases to trimming and J lost 2 bases, with 6 bases between them. The CDR3 contains 13 residues. The CDR3 reads CASSPDGNYGYTF. The CDR3 nucleotides read TGTGCCAGCTCACCAGACGGAAACTATGGCTACACCTTC.

There are a few counts of this clone. V usage is TRBV11-2 and J usage is TRBJ1-2, with D hard to call. CDR1 and CDR2 (germline): SGHAT, FQNNGV. This CDR3 spans 15 amino acids. V was clipped by 1 base and J by 1 base, with 10 bases between them. CDR3 coding DNA: TGTGCCAGCAGCTTAGCGGCCAGTTTTAACTATGGCTACACCTTC. It translates to CASSLAASFNYGYTF.

This chain connects TRBV7-9 to TRBJ2-5; TRBD2 aligns across 7 bases. Germline CDR1 and CDR2: SEHNR and FQNEAQ (reference sequence). This CDR3 is 15 amino acids long. The V segment lost 4 bases and the J segment 5 bases; nucleotides outside the gene matches: 10. CDR3 sequence reads: CASSYSSKGGETQYF. Written as DNA, the CDR3 is TGTGCCAGCAGCTACTCATCGAAGGGAGGGGAGACCCAGTACTTC.

V is TRBV7-2 and J is TRBJ2-5; tentative D call: TRBD2 (5 bases). The length of the CDR3 is 15 residues. CDR1 is SGHTA, CDR2 FQGNSA, per germline. V was shortened by 4 bases and J by 1 base, with 13 bases between the two germline ends. The CDR3 coding sequence is TGTGCCAGCAGCTCCGACTGGCGGGCCCAAGAGACCCAGTACTTC. It specifies CASSSDWRAQETQYF.

This clone was observed a handful of times. The V and J genes are TRBV21-1 and TRBJ1-1; the table calls TRBD1, which could not be checked here. TRBV21-1 is flagged as a pseudogene. This CDR3 spans 13 amino acids. CDR3 loop: CASSKAKTHEAFF. The DNA of the CDR3 is TGTGCCAGCAGCAAAGCAAAAACACACGAAGCTTTCTTT.

The chain combines TRBV7-2 with TRBJ2-7; D not certain. The CDR3 extends over 15 amino acids. V was cut by 2 bases and J by 5 bases, with 16 bases left in between. Germline values: CDR1 SGHTA, CDR2 FQGNSA. The DNA of the CDR3 is TGTGCCAGCAGCTTATCCCCTAGGGCAGGTGACGAGCAGTACTTC. This encodes CASSLSPRAGDEQYF. Complete variable domain (other parts from reference TRBV7-2 and TRBJ2-7): GAGVSQSPSNKVTEKGKDVELRCDPISGHTALYWYRQSLGQGLEFLIYFQGNSAPDKSGLPSDRFSAERTGGSVSTLTIQRTQQEDSAVYLCASSLSPRAGDEQYFGPGTRLTVT.

This clone was detected only a few times. This chain uses TRBV5-4 with TRBJ2-1; 7 nucleotides match TRBD1. The CDR3 has 16 amino acids. The germline V gene has CDR1 SGHNT and CDR2 YYREEE (reference sequence). The V and J ends lost 0 bases and 8 bases, in that order; junction bases with no gene match: 11. The CDR3 loop reads CASSLEGAGEWHEQFF. CDR3 nucleotide sequence: TGTGCCAGCAGCTTGGAGGGGGCAGGGGAGTGGCATGAGCAGTTCTTC. The variable domain in full, completed from reference TRBV5-4 and TRBJ2-1, reads ETGVTQSPTHLIKTRGQQVTLRCSSQSGHNTVSWYQQALGQGPQFIFQYYREEENGRGNFPPRFSGLQFPNYSSELNVNALELDDSALYLCASSLEGAGEWHEQFFGPGTRLTVL.

The chain links TRBV18 to TRBJ2-5; D may correspond to TRBD1 or TRBD2 (5 bases each). The germline V gene encodes CDR1 KGHSH and CDR2 LQKENI. Trimming took off 3 bases at V and 2 bases at J, with 13 bases between the two ends. The CDR3 covers 15 residues. As DNA, the CDR3 is TGTGCCAGCTCACCGGTGTCTGGGGGTCAAGAGACCCAGTACTTC. The encoded protein is CASSPVSGGQETQYF.

The chain couples TRBV7-8 to TRBJ2-2; D may be TRBD1 or TRBD2 (5 bases each). Trimming removed 5 bases at V and 2 bases at J, with 15 bases between. CDR3 length: 16 amino acids. Germline V gene sequence: CDR1 SGHVS, CDR2 FQNEAQ. The CDR3 nucleotides are TGTGCCAGCAGCCCCGGGACGAATTTCAACACCGGGGAGCTGTTTTTT. It encodes CASSPGTNFNTGELFF.

CDR3 region: CAWRETGDTEAFF. In DNA form, the CDR3 reads TGTGCCTGGAGGGAAACAGGGGACACTGAAGCTTTCTTT. This chain connects TRBV30 to TRBJ1-1; 7 nucleotides match TRBD1. CDR1 and CDR2 from the germline V gene are GTSNPN and SVGIG (reference sequence). Germline trimming cut 3 bases from V and 3 bases from J; bases unmatched to any gene: 4. This CDR3 comprises 13 residues. Variable domain in full (rest from reference TRBV30 and TRBJ1-1): SQTIHQWPATLVQPVGSPLSLECTVEGTSNPNLYWYRQAAGRGLQLLFYSVGIGQISSEVPQNLSASRPQDRQFILSSKKLLLSDSGFYLCAWRETGDTEAFFGQGTRLTVV.

The chain links TRBV5-4 to TRBJ1-1; a possible D gene is TRBD1 (6 bases). This CDR3 region has 15 residues. The V end lost 4 bases, the J end lost 8 bases, and 21 bases lay between the germline ends. The V gene's germline CDR1 is SGHNT and CDR2 YYREEE (reference sequence). CDR3: CASSPDRTVIREAFF. CDR3 bases: TGTGCCAGCAGCCCCGATAGGACAGTTATTCGGGAAGCTTTCTTT.

This clone was counted between two and nine times. J is TRBJ2-1 and V is TRBV5-4; D is perhaps TRBD2 (5 bases). Germline lookup yields CDR1 SGHNT and CDR2 YYREEE (reference sequence). CDR3 size: 16 residues. V was clipped by 0 bases and J by 4 bases, with 14 bases between them. This chain's CDR3 is CASSLAGGGRYNEQFF. CDR3 nucleotides: TGTGCCAGCAGCTTGGCCGGAGGCGGGCGATACAATGAGCAGTTCTTC.

V and J are TRBV7-2 and TRBJ2-5; 16 positions match TRBD2. CDR1 is SGHTA and CDR2 is FQGNSA in the germline V gene. This CDR3 is built from 17 residues. J gave up 2 bases and V 3 bases, and 3 bases lay outside the gene matches. The chain's CDR3 is CASSLGLAGGQQETQYF. For the CDR3, the DNA is TGTGCCAGCAGCTTGGGACTAGCGGGGGGGCAACAAGAGACCCAGTACTTC.

The V call is TRBV14, the J call TRBJ2-1, with 13 bases identical to TRBD2. Germline assignment: CDR1 SGHDN and CDR2 FVKESK. This CDR3 spans 16 amino acids. V trimming: 1 base; J trimming: 13 bases; junction bases outside the gene matches: 10. CDR3 coding DNA: TGTGCCAGCAGCCAAGTTCCCCCGGGACTAGCGGGAAAACAGTTCTTC. Its translation is CASSQVPPGLAGKQFF.

CDR3 loop: CASSVEWGLSYEQYF. For the CDR3, the DNA is TGTGCCAGCAGCGTAGAGTGGGGCCTCTCCTACGAGCAGTACTTC. The genes are TRBV9 and TRBJ2-7, with D perhaps TRBD1 (5 bases). The CDR3 runs 15 residues. Germline V gene data show CDR1 as SGDLS and CDR2 as YYNGEE. Trimming removed 0 bases at V and 0 bases at J, with 10 bases between.

This chain connects TRBV9 to TRBJ1-2; 8 bases agree with TRBD1. The V gene's germline CDR1 is SGDLS and CDR2 YYNGEE. The CDR3 is 14 residues long. V trimming: 3 bases; J trimming: 2 bases; junction bases outside the gene matches: 3. The CDR3 nucleotides read TGTGCCAGCAGCGCCTGGACAGGGAACTATGGCTACACCTTC. Translated, it gives CASSAWTGNYGYTF.

This clone was seen more than once but under ten times. The V and J genes are TRBV30 and TRBJ1-3; D remains ambiguous. V lost 3 bases to trimming and J lost 0 bases, with 9 bases between them. This CDR3 region has 14 residues. Looked up from germline, CDR1 is GTSNPN and CDR2 is SVGIG (reference sequence). The CDR3 loop is CAWRALTSGNTIYF. Here the CDR3 DNA reads TGTGCCTGGAGGGCGCTAACCTCTGGAAACACCATATATTTT.

In its sample, this clone was seen a few times. J is TRBJ2-2 and V is TRBV5-1, with a weak D call TRBD1 (6 bases). The CDR3 has 14 residues. In germline, CDR1 is SGHRS, CDR2 YFSETQ. The V end was cut by 5 bases, the J end by 3 bases, with 11 bases between. The CDR3 sequence is CASSIQGHTGELFF. The CDR3 nucleotides read TGCGCCAGCAGTATACAGGGACACACCGGGGAGCTGTTTTTT.

The chain combines TRBV5-1 with TRBJ2-7; D perhaps matches TRBD1 (6 bases). Germline lookup yields CDR1 SGHRS and CDR2 YFSETQ. Trimming cost V 3 bases and J 3 bases, with 10 bases left between them. CDR3 length equals 13 residues. As DNA, the CDR3 is TGCGCCAGCAGCTCGGGACACTTCTACGAGCAGTACTTC. This sequence encodes CASSSGHFYEQYF.

The chain employs TRBV7-9 and TRBJ2-1; 7 bases fit TRBD1. Germline CDR1 and CDR2: SEHNR and FQNEAQ (reference sequence). The CDR3 sequence is 14 residues long. V shed 2 bases and J 3 bases; nucleotides not matched to a gene: 1. The CDR3 DNA reads TGTGCCAGCAGCTTAACAGGGGACTACAATGAGCAGTTCTTC. Translated, it gives CASSLTGDYNEQFF.

This clone has more than one count but fewer than ten. The J gene is TRBJ2-6, the V gene TRBV5-4; the D call may be TRBD1 or TRBD2 (6 bases each). This CDR3 region has 15 residues. Germline V lookup: CDR1 SGHNT, CDR2 YYREEE (reference sequence). V was trimmed by 5 bases and J by 0 bases, leaving 9 bases between them. The CDR3 is CASSGGGSGANVLTF. The CDR3 DNA reads as TGTGCCAGCAGTGGAGGGGGCTCTGGGGCCAACGTCCTGACTTTC.

This clone came up a few times. The chain is built from TRBV5-6 and TRBJ1-1, with TRBD1 matching 8 bases. The CDR3 is 15 residues long. Germline V gives CDR1 SGHDT, CDR2 YYEEEE. V was clipped by 0 bases and J by 1 base; unmatched bases: 2. The CDR3 sequence: CASSLGDRKNTEAFF. The DNA of the CDR3 is TGTGCCAGCAGCTTGGGGGACAGGAAGAACACTGAAGCTTTCTTT.